This T cell receptor (beta chain) stems from a study of monozygotic twins with inflammatory bowel disease. Study-level results: Concordant and discordant twins showed no difference in repertoire similarity, possibly from limited power.

Remarks on this clonotype: What it binds is not known.

Germline-derived CDR1 and CDR2 are LGHDT and YNNKEL (reference sequence). The CDR3 extends over 16 amino acids. The unique tags termed UMIs, each holding a 6-nucleotide sample barcode, were added by means of template switching. TCRdb reanalyzed the 5' RACE reads and collapses them to one entry per CDR3 protein, without DNA. This sample contains roughly 100,000 distinct CDR3 sequences. The sequenced sample consisted of blood. This rearrangement joins TRBV3-1 to TRBJ2-1; with no DNA, the TCRdb D assignment of TRBD2 cannot be verified. The sequence derives from a human donor with ulcerative colitis or Crohn's disease, or a healthy co-twin of an affected twin (not recorded which). CDR3 in amino acids: CASSQGLAGGLQEQFF.